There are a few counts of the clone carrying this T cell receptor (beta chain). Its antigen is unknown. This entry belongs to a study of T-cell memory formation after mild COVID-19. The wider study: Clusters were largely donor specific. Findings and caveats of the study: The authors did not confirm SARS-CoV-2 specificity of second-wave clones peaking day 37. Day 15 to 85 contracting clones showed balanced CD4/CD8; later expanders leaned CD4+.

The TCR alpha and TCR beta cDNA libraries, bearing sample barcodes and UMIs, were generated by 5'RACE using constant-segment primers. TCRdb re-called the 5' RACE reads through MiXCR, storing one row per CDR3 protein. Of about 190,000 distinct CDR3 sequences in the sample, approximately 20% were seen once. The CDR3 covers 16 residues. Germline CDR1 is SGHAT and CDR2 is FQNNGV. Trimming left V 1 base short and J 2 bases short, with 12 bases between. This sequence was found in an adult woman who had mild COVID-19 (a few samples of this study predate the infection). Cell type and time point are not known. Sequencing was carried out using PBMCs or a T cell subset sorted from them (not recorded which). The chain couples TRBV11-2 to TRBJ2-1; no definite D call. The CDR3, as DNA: TGTGCCAGCAGCTTAGGGCAGCTAATCGCCTACAATGAGCAGTTCTTC. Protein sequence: CASSLGQLIAYNEQFF. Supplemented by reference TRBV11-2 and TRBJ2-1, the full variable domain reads EAGVAQSPRYKIIEKRQSVAFWCNPISGHATLYWYQQILGQGPKLLIQFQNNGVVDDSQLPKDRFSAERLKGVDSTLKIQPAKLEDSAVYLCASSLGQLIAYNEQFFGPGTRLTVL.